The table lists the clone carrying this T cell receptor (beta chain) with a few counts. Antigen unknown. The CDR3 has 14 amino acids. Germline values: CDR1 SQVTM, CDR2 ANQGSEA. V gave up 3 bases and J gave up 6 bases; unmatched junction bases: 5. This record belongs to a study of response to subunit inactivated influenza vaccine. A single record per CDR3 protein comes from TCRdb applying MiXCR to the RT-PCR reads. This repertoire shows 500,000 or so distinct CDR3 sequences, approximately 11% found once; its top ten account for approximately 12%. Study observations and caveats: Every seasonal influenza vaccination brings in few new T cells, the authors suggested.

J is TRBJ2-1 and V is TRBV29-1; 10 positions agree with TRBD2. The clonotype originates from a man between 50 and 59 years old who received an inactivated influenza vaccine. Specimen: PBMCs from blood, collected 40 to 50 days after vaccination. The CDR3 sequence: CSVDVAGGGNEQFF. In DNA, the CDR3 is TGCAGCGTTGATGTAGCGGGAGGAGGCAATGAGCAGTTCTTC.